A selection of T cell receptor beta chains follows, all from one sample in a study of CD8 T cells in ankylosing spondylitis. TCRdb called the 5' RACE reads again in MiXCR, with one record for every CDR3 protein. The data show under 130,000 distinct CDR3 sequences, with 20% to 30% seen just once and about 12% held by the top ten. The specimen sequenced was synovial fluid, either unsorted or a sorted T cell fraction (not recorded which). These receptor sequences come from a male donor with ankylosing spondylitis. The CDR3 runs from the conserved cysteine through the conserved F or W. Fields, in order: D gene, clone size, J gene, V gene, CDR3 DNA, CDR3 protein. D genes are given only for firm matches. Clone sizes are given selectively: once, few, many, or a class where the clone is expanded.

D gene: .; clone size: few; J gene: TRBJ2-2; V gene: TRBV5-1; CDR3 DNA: TGCGCCAGCAGCTTGGCGAGGACCGGGGAGCTGTTTTTT; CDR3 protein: CASSLARTGELFF
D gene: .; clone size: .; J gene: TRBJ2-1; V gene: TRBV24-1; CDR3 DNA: TGTGCCACCAGTGATCCCGGAGGAGGGTCCTACAATGAGCAGTTCTTC; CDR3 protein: CATSDPGGGSYNEQFF
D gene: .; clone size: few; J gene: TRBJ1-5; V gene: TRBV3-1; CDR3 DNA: TGTGCCAGCAGCCAAGGGGGACGGAGCAATCAGCCCCAGCATTTT; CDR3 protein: CASSQGGRSNQPQHF
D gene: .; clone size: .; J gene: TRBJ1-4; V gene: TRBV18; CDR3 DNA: TGTGCCAGCTCACCTGACAGCAATAATGAAAAACTGTTTTTT; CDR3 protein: CASSPDSNNEKLFF
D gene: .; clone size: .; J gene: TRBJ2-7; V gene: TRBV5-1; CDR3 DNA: TGCGCCAGCAGCTTACATGGGAACAGCGAGCAGTACTTC; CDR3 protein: CASSLHGNSEQYF
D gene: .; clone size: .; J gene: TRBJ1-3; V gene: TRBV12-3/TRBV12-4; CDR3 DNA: TGTGCCAGCAGCCCCCGCTCTGGAAACACCATATATTTT; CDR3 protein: CASSPRSGNTIYF
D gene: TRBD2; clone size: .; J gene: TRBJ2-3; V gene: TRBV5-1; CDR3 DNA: TGCGCCAGCAGCTTGGTGGCTAGCGGGAGGAGGAATACGCAGTATTTT; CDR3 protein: CASSLVASGRRNTQYF
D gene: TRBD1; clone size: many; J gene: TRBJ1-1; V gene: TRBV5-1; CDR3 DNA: TGCGCCAGCAGCTTCGGAGGGGGCGCGACTGAAGCTTTCTTT; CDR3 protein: CASSFGGGATEAFF
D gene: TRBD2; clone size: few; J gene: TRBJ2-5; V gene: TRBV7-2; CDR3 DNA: TGTGCCAGCAGCCCCGGGGGGGTGAGCCGGGGGGGGACCCAGTACTTC; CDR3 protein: CASSPGGVSRGGTQYF
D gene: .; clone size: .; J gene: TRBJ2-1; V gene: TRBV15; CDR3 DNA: TGTGCCACCAGCAGAGAAGTCCCAGGGGGGAGTGAGCAGTTCTTC; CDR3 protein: CATSREVPGGSEQFF
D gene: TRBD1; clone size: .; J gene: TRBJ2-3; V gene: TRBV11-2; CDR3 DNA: TGTGCCAGCAGCCTCTTAGGGACAGCGCGAGATACGCAGTATTTT; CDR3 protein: CASSLLGTARDTQYF
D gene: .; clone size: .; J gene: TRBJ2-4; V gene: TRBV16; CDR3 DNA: TGTGCCAGCAGCCAACCCGGGCAGGAGCTTATAGCCAAAAACATTCAGTACTTC; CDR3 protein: CASSQPGQELIAKNIQYF
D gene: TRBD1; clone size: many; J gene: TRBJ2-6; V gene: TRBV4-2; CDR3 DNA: TGTGCCAGCAGCCAACCGGGACAGGTGGCCTCTGGGGCCAACGTCCTGACTTTC; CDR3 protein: CASSQPGQVASGANVLTF
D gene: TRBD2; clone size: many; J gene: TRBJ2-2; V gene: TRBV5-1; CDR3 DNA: TGCGCCAGCAGCCTCCCTAGCGGGGGAGGGCCTGGCGGGGAGCTGTTTTTT; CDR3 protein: CASSLPSGGGPGGELFF
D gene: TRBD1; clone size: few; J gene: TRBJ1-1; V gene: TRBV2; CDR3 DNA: TGTGCCAGCCACCGGGACAGGGGGTATTCGTGGTATAACACTGAAGCTTTCTTT; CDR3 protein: CASHRDRGYSWYNTEAFF
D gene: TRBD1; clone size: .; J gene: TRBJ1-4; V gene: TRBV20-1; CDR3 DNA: TGCAGTGCTAGGACCCCCCCGGGACAGGGGGCACCTAATGAAAAACTGTTTTTT; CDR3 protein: CSARTPPGQGAPNEKLFF
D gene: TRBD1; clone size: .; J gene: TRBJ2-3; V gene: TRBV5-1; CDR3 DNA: TGCGCCAGCACCTCCGGACAGGGGGCAGATACGCAGTATTTT; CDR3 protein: CASTSGQGADTQYF
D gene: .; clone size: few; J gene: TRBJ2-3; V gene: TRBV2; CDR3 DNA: TGTGCCAGCAGTAACACTCTAGGGGTGCAGATAGATACGCAGTATTTT; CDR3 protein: CASSNTLGVQIDTQYF
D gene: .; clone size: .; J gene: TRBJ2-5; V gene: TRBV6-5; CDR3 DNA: TGTGCCAGCAGTTACCTCGAGGGAGGGACCCAGTACTTC; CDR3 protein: CASSYLEGGTQYF
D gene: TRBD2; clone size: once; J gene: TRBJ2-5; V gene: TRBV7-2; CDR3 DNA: TGTGCCAGCAGCCGACTAGCGGGAGAAGGCCAAGAGACCCAGTACTTC; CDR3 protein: CASSRLAGEGQETQYF
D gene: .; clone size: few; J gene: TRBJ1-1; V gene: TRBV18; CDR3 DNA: TGTGCCAGCTCACAAGAGACAGTTTTGAACACTGAAGCTTTCTTT; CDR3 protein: CASSQETVLNTEAFF
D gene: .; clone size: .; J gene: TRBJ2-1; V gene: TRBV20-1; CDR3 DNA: TGCAGTGCTTCCGGGCCGAAGAACAATGAGCAGTTCTTC; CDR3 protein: CSASGPKNNEQFF
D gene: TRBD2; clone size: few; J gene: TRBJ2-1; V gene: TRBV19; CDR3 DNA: TGTGCCAGTAGAGCGGCGGGAGGGAGTGAGCAGTTCTTC; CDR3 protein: CASRAAGGSEQFF
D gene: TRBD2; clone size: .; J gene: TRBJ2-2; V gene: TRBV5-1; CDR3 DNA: TGCGCCAGCAGCTTGGCCGCGGGGGCCGGGGAGCTGTTTTTT; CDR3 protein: CASSLAAGAGELFF
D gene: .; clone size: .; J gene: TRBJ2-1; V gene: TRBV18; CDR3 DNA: TGTGCCAGCTCCCCTGGACTTTACAATGAGCAGTTCTTC; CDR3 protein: CASSPGLYNEQFF
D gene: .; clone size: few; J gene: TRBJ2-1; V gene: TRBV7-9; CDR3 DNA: TGTGCCAGCAGCTTATGGGGCGGGAATACTCATGAGCAGTTCTTC; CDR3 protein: CASSLWGGNTHEQFF
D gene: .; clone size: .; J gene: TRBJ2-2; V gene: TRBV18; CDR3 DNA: TGTGCCAGCTCACCCGCAGGGATCACCGGGGAGCTGTTTTTT; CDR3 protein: CASSPAGITGELFF
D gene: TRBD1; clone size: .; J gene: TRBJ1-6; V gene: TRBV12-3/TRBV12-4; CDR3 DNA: TGTGCCAGCAGGGGACAGGGGGCAGTAGAGTCACCCCTCCACTTT; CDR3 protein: CASRGQGAVESPLHF
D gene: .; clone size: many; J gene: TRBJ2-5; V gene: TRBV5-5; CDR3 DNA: TGTGCCAGCAGCTTCTCCGGGACCACGGAGACCCAGTACTTC; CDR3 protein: CASSFSGTTETQYF
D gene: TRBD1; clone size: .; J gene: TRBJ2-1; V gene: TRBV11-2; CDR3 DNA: TGTGCCAGCAGTAGACAGGGGATCTACAATGAGCAGTTCTTC; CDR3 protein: CASSRQGIYNEQFF
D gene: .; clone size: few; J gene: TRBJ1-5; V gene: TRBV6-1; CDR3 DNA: TGTGCCAGCAGTGGTACAGGGCCCTCAATGTTTGGCAATCAGCCCCAGCATTTT; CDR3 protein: CASSGTGPSMFGNQPQHF
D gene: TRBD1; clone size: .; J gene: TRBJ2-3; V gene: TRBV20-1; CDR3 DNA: TGCAGTGCTCCTACAGGGGCCTCCACAGATACGCAGTATTTT; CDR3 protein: CSAPTGASTDTQYF
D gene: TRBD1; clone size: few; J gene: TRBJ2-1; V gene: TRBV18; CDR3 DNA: TGTGCCAGCTCAGTATTCAGGGGGCGCTCCTACAATGAGCAGTTCTTC; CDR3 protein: CASSVFRGRSYNEQFF
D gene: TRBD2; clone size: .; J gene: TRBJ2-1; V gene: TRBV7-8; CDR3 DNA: TGTGCCAGCAGCTTAGCTAGCGGGAGTTCAAATGAGCAGTTCTTC; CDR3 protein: CASSLASGSSNEQFF
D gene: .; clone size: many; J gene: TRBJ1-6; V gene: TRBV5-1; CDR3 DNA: TGCGCCAGCAGCTCCCAGGGTAGCTCCTATAATTCACCCCTCCACTTT; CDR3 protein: CASSSQGSSYNSPLHF
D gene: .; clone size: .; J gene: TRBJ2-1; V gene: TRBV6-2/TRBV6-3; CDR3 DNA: TGTGCCAGCAGTTTTTTAGGGGGCTCCTACAATGAGCAGTTCTTC; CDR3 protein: CASSFLGGSYNEQFF
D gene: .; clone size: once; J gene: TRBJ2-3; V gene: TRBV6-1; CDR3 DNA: TGTGCCAGCAGTGAATTTTCTGGGGAGAGAACAGATACGCAGTATTTT; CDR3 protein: CASSEFSGERTDTQYF
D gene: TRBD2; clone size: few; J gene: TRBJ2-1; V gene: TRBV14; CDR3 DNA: TGTGCCAGCAGCCTAGCGGGAGGGTCGAATGAGCAGTTCTTC; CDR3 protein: CASSLAGGSNEQFF
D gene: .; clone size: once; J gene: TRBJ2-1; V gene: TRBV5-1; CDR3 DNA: TGCGCCAGCAGTTATAATATGGTCAATGAGCAGTTCTTC; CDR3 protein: CASSYNMVNEQFF
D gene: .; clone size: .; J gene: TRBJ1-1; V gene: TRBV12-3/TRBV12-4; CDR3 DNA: TGTGCCAGCAGCTTAACAGGTCAAGCTGAAGCTTTCTTT; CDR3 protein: CASSLTGQAEAFF
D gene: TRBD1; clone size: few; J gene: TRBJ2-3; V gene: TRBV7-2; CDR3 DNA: TGTGCCAGCAGCTCGAGACAGGGGCAGGATACGCAGTATTTT; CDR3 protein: CASSSRQGQDTQYF
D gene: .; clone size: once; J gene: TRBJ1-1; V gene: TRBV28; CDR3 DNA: TGTGCCATCGGCGGGACAATGGGGACCACTGAAGCTTTCTTT; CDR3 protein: CAIGGTMGTTEAFF
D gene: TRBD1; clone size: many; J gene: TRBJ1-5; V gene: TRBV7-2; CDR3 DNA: TGTGCCAGCAGCCGTGACAGGGACCAGCCCCAGCATTTT; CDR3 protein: CASSRDRDQPQHF
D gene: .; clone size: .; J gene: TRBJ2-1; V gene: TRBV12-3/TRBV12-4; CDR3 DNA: TGTGCCAGCAGTTCCCCCAGCGGCCTCTACAATGAGCAGTTCTTC; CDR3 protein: CASSSPSGLYNEQFF
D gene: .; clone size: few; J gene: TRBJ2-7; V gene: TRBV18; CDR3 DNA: TGTGCCAGCTCAGAATCACGGTCCTCCTACGAGCAGTACTTC; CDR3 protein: CASSESRSSYEQYF
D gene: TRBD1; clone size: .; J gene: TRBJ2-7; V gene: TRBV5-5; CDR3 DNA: TGTGCCAGCAGCTTTGAGGACAGGGGCTTCGAGCAGTACTTC; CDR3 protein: CASSFEDRGFEQYF
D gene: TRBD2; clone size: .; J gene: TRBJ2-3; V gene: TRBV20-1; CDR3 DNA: TGCAGTGCTCGCCGTAGCGGGAGTATCGCAGATACGCAGTATTTT; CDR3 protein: CSARRSGSIADTQYF
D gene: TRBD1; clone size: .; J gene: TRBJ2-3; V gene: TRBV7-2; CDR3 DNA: TGTGCCAGCACCGCGACAGGGTGGCGCACAGATACGCAGTATTTT; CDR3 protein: CASTATGWRTDTQYF
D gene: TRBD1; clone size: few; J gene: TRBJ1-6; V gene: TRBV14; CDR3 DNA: TGTGCCAGCAGCCTACAGGGGGCAGAAAATTCACCCCTCCACTTT; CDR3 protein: CASSLQGAENSPLHF
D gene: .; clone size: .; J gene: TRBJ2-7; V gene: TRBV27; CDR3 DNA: TGTGCCAGCAGTTATGATTTGCGGTCCTACGAGCAGTACTTC; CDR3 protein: CASSYDLRSYEQYF
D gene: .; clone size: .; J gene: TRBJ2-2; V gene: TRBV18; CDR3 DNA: TGTGCCAGCTCACAGAAACTCGGACAGTTCGGCGGGGAGCTGTTTTTT; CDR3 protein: CASSQKLGQFGGELFF
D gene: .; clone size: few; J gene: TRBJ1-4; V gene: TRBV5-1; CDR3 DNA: TGCGCCAGCAGCTTGGCTGTGGGAACTAATGAAAAACTGTTTTTT; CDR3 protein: CASSLAVGTNEKLFF
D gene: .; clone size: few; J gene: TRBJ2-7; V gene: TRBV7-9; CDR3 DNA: TGTGCCAGCAGCTTAGACCCTTACAGGGAGCAGTACTTC; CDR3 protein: CASSLDPYREQYF
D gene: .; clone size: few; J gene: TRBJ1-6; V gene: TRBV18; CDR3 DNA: TGTGCCAGCTCACCACCGGCGGCAGGGAGTAATTCACCCCTCCACTTT; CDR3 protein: CASSPPAAGSNSPLHF
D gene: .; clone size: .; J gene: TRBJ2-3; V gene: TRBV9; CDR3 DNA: TGTGCCAGCAGCGTAGCGTCTAGCGCGCACACAGATACGCAGTATTTT; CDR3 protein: CASSVASSAHTDTQYF